This is a list of T cell receptor beta chains from one sample in a study of cytomegalovirus exposure and HLA in healthy donors. Profiled with immunoSEQ multiplex PCR; TCRdb holds only in-frame clones, not every one. The sample has 95,000 to 100,000 clones; around 75% are singletons. Material: PBMCs. The source is a man aged 50-59 years in good health and CMV-seronegative. Each CDR3 is given with its conserved first and last residue. A D gene is named only where the DNA matches it firmly. Where a row states a size, it is once, few, many or the class of an expanded clone; other rows omit it.

clone_size,d_call,j_call,v_call,cdr3_nt,cdr3_aa
-,TRBD1,TRBJ2-5,TRBV25-1,TGTGCCAGCAGGGAGACAGGGTTGGGGATTCAGACCCAGTACTTC,CASRETGLGIQTQYF
-,-,TRBJ2-3,TRBV9,TGTGCCAGCAGCCCAGGGGGCACAGATACGCAGTATTTT,CASSPGGTDTQYF
once,-,TRBJ1-4,TRBV6-5,TGTGCCAGCAGTTACGAGTCAACTAATGAAAAACTGTTTTTT,CASSYESTNEKLFF
-,TRBD1,TRBJ2-7,TRBV28,TGTGCCAGCAGTCCCGGGACAGGGTGGTACGAGCAGTACTTC,CASSPGTGWYEQYF
few,TRBD2,TRBJ2-3,TRBV4-3,TGCGCCAGCAGCCTACTAGCGGGGAGGTCTCAAGATACGCAGTATTTT,CASSLLAGRSQDTQYF
-,-,TRBJ2-1,TRBV28,TGTGCCAGCAGTTTCCAGTCCAATGAGCAGTTCTTC,CASSFQSNEQFF
few,TRBD1,TRBJ2-2,TRBV4-1,TGCGCCAGCAGCCAAGATAGGGGGCCCAAGACCGGGGAGCTGTTTTTT,CASSQDRGPKTGELFF
-,TRBD1,TRBJ2-7,TRBV5-4,TGTGCCAGCAGCGGACCGGGGACAGCAATATACGAGCAGTACTTC,CASSGPGTAIYEQYF
-,-,TRBJ1-2,TRBV5-6,TGTGCCAGCAGCTTGGCACAGATTAACTATGGCTACACCTTC,CASSLAQINYGYTF
-,-,TRBJ2-5,TRBV5-4,TGTGCCAGCAGCCTACAAGAGACCCAGTACTTC,CASSLQETQYF
-,TRBD1,TRBJ1-1,TRBV27,TGTGCCAGCAGTTTGAGGGGGCGTGGGAACACTGAAGCTTTCTTT,CASSLRGRGNTEAFF
-,-,TRBJ2-7,TRBV4-2,TGTGCCAGCAGCCAAGATGCGGGCCCCTACGAGCAGTACTTC,CASSQDAGPYEQYF
-,-,TRBJ2-1,TRBV7-9,TGTGCCAGCAGCTTAGCGCGATCCGCTAAACCCCCCTACAATGAGCAGTTCTTC,CASSLARSAKPPYNEQFF
-,-,TRBJ1-4,TRBV6-5,TGTGCCAGCAAGCTTCGAACGGCAACTAATGAAAAACTGTTTTTT,CASKLRTATNEKLFF
-,TRBD1,TRBJ1-5,TRBV19,TGTGCCAGTGACAGGGGCAATCAGCCCCAGCATTTT,CASDRGNQPQHF
-,TRBD1,TRBJ1-2,TRBV18,TGTGCCAGCTCACCCTTCGGGACAGAGAATGGCTACACCTTC,CASSPFGTENGYTF
-,TRBD2,TRBJ2-7,TRBV7-2,TGTGCCAGCGGACTAGCGGGGATCTACGAGCAGTACTTC,CASGLAGIYEQYF
-,TRBD2,TRBJ2-3,TRBV7-3,TGTGCCAGCAGCTTAGTTGGCGGGGGGGCAGCAGATACGCAGTATTTT,CASSLVGGGAADTQYF
-,-,TRBJ1-4,TRBV18,TGTGCCAGCTCACCGGCCAGGGACATAACTACCGAAAAACTGTTTTTT,CASSPARDITTEKLFF
-,TRBD2,TRBJ2-3,TRBV5-1,TGCGCCAGCAGCTTGTCGGCTAGCGGGAGTACAGATACGCAGTATTTT,CASSLSASGSTDTQYF
-,-,TRBJ1-6,TRBV19,TGTGCCAGTAGTAATCAACAAATGTCACCCCTCCACTTT,CASSNQQMSPLHF
-,-,TRBJ2-2,TRBV25-1,TGTGCCAGCAGTGAGTTAGGGGGTTACACCGGGGAGCTGTTTTTT,CASSELGGYTGELFF
-,TRBD1,TRBJ2-6,TRBV2,TGTGCCAGCAGACCGGGACAGGGGATCGGGGCCAACGTCCTGACTTTC,CASRPGQGIGANVLTF
-,-,TRBJ1-1,TRBV7-9,TGTGCCAGCAGCTTCGGGAACACTGAAGCTTTCTTT,CASSFGNTEAFF
-,-,TRBJ2-1,TRBV7-3,TGTGCCAGCAGCTCGGGACTCCCGGGGGGCGAGCAGTTCTTC,CASSSGLPGGEQFF
few,-,TRBJ1-5,TRBV27,TGTGCCAGCAGTTTATCGAGACATAGCAATCAGCCCCAGCATTTT,CASSLSRHSNQPQHF
-,TRBD1,TRBJ2-5,TRBV5-1,TGCGCCAGCAGCTTGGCCGGTATTGAGGGGGCTGGGGAGCAGTACTTC,CASSLAGIEGAGEQYF
once,-,TRBJ2-5,TRBV12-5,TGTGCTAGTGGTAAAGGGGCGTCAGAGACCCAGTACTTC,CASGKGASETQYF
-,-,TRBJ2-2,TRBV11-1,TGTGCCAGCAAATCTAACAGGGGGGGCCCCGGGGAGCTGTTTTTT,CASKSNRGGPGELFF
-,-,TRBJ1-2,TRBV27,TGTGCCAGCAGTTTAAATTGGGGGGGGCAGGAGGGCTACACCTTC,CASSLNWGGQEGYTF
-,-,TRBJ1-1,TRBV30,TGTGCCTCCCAGGGAGGGCTGGGGGCTTTCTTT,CASQGGLGAFF
-,TRBD1,TRBJ2-1,TRBV28,TGTGCCAGCGAGGCCCAGGACAGGGACTACAATGAGCAGTTCTTC,CASEAQDRDYNEQFF
-,-,TRBJ2-7,TRBV6-5,TGTGCCAGCACGGCCAGGGTGACCTACGAGCAGTACTTC,CASTARVTYEQYF
many,-,TRBJ2-5,TRBV2,TGTGCCAGCAGGGCTGAAGAGACCCAGTACTTC,CASRAEETQYF
-,TRBD1,TRBJ1-2,TRBV4-3,TGCGCCAGCAGCCAAGATGTTACGGGGACAGGGGTACGTGGCTACACCTTC,CASSQDVTGTGVRGYTF
-,TRBD1,TRBJ1-6,TRBV30,TGTGCCTGCCGGCCGGGACAGGAGTATTCACCCCTCCACTTT,CACRPGQEYSPLHF
-,-,TRBJ1-5,TRBV27,TGTGCCAGCATGAGGTTTTCCTCCGTTCCAAGCAATCAGCCCCAGCATTTT,CASMRFSSVPSNQPQHF
-,TRBD2,TRBJ2-3,TRBV18,TGTGCCAGCTCACCAAGGACTAGCGGGACTACAGATACGCAGTATTTT,CASSPRTSGTTDTQYF
-,TRBD2,TRBJ2-7,TRBV5-5,TGTGCCAGCAGCTTGCCTAGCTGGGCGGGGACTAGCGGTTACGAGCAGTACTTC,CASSLPSWAGTSGYEQYF
-,-,TRBJ1-1,TRBV5-1,TGCGCCAGCAGCTTGGTTGTGACAGCGAACACTGAAGCTTTCTTT,CASSLVVTANTEAFF
few,TRBD1,TRBJ1-2,TRBV10-2,TGCGCCAGCAGACCGGGACAGGGTTATGGCTACACCTTC,CASRPGQGYGYTF